The source of this T cell receptor beta chain is a study of T cell responses to AZD1222 COVID-19 vaccine (dated by TCRdb to the early 2020s). With respect to the entire study: TCR sequencing was performed for roughly 250 trial participants, of whom around 200 were given two doses of AZD1222 and 26 were given two doses of MenACWY control vaccine. Trial participants were enrolled by age into subgroups of 18-55, 56-69 and 70-plus years, and around 150, 28 and 57 TCR-sequenced participants, respectively, were included in these subgroups. The study at large found these results: Because no day 14 peak-response samples were available, repertoires were characterized only after the peak T cell response. Participants were mostly white British, with more females than males. The authors suggested clonal diversity may have been underestimated. Conclusions about previously exposed vaccinees are limited, since just five or six AZD1222 recipients were seropositive for SARS-CoV-2 at baseline. After two AZD1222 doses, both the breadth and the depth of spike-specific TCRs were significantly higher than at day 0 and than in MenACWY recipients. The 56-69-year group was small, and its depth increase did not reach significance, likely because of low power. Epitopes outside the regions mutated in the B.1.351 and B.1.1.7 variants were reportedly recognized by nearly half of the unique spike-specific TCRs. Vaccine-associated CD4 TCRs spanned the whole spike protein, with dominant responses in regions 160-218 and 743-854.

V is pared back by 7 bases and J by 5 bases, with 17 bases lying between the germline termini. CDR1 and CDR2, looked up from the germline V gene, are MNHEY and SVGAGI. There are 14 amino acids in the CDR3, from cysteine to phenylalanine inclusive. Of all the DNA, just the CDR3 is kept, 42 bases in frame from base 1. The CDR3 regions of human TCRbeta chains were analyzed by immunosequencing. The published analysis was carried out like this. Repertoire TCRs were checked for matches against a reference library of SARS-CoV-2-specific TCRs that had been generated using the MIRA antigen-specificity platform. Breadth was defined as the fraction of unique TCRs that were SARS-CoV-2-associated, and depth was defined as the fraction of total T cells that were SARS-CoV-2-associated. Each spike-specific TCR was assigned to its reactive spike region and to a CD4 or CD8 class using the MIRA data. Log10-transformed breadth and depth values were compared by one-way ANOVA with Sidak's multiple comparisons tests. Sourced from immuneACCESS, this table was stored by TCRdb with only in-frame sequences that have V and J called. A share of the clones is absent; for the studies checked, an unresolved V gene accounts for under half, and the remainder has no known explanation. The V and J calls and the clone size are those of that table, but D and trimming were determined from the DNA. The sample yields around 150,000 clones; 80% to 95% were counted once. Jointly, the top ten make up approximately 3.3% of the sample.

About this clone: Its cognate antigen has yet to be identified. The sample holds no much larger clone one base away, and base qualities are not on file.

The time point label corresponds to: about 28 days (+/-7) after the second vaccine dose. AZD1222 recipients given second doses at about 4 weeks or at about 12 weeks were pooled, since spike-specific TCR depth and breadth were not found to differ between the two schedules. Samples from vaccinated people were obtained from the UK trials COV001 and COV002, which included a single-blind randomized controlled phase 2/3 trial of AZD1222 (ChAdOx1 nCoV-19) in healthy adults. For TCRbeta chain sequencing, PBMC samples from trial participants were taken at day 0 and at day 28 after the second dose. The sequence came from an adult who received the AZD1222 COVID-19 vaccine. The sample was peripheral blood, taken 28 days after the second AZD1222 dose. Recombination linked TRBV6-5 to TRBJ1-1; TRBD1 is a weak D gene call, 6 bases matching. The DNA sequence is as follows: TGTGCCAGCACTCGGGGGGCCGGAGGGACTGAAGCTTTCTTT. Translated, it reads CASTRGAGGTEAFF.